This entry lists 32 T cell receptor beta chains sequenced from one sample in a study of neurological immune-mediated disorders. Using its own MiXCR run on the 5' RACE reads, TCRdb lists one record per CDR3 protein. The data contain tens of thousands of distinct CDR3 sequences, about 9.5% of them singletons. The sequenced sample consisted of PBMCs. Receptors were obtained from a man in his fifties in good health.

Many counts were recorded for this clonotype. J is TRBJ1-3 and V is TRBV11-2, with 8 bases aligning to TRBD1. Germline V gives CDR1 SGHAT, CDR2 FQNNGV. The CDR3 runs 15 residues. J gave up 4 bases and V 5 bases, and 7 bases lay outside the gene matches. The CDR3 sequence is CASSLTGEAGNTIYF. DNA for the CDR3: TGTGCCAGCAGCCTGACAGGGGAGGCGGGAAACACCATATATTTT.

This clonotype has ten or more counts. J is TRBJ2-6 and V is TRBV2; no clear D gene. The CDR3 length is 15 residues. The V end lost 7 bases, the J end lost 0 bases, and 10 bases lay between the germline ends. Germline CDR1 is SNHLY and CDR2 is FYNNEI. The CDR3 loop reads CASIGDASGANVLTF. CDR3 DNA: TGTGCCAGCATCGGTGACGCCTCTGGGGCCAACGTCCTGACTTTC.

In this sample, this clonotype turned up many times. This chain joins TRBV6-2 or TRBV6-3 and TRBJ2-1, with D unclear. The CDR3 is made up of 11 amino acids. Trimming shortened V by 7 bases and J by 7 bases, and 8 bases separated the two germline ends. Looked up from germline, CDR1 is MNHEY and CDR2 is SVGEGT. Here the CDR3 reads CASNSRNEQFF. The CDR3 coding sequence is TGTGCCAGCAACAGTCGGAATGAGCAGTTCTTC.

This clonotype was observed at least ten times. The genes are TRBV28 and TRBJ1-2, with D possibly matching TRBD1 (6 bases). There are 13 residues in the CDR3. The germline V and J ends were trimmed by 6 bases and 8 bases, with 16 bases remaining between them. Per germline, CDR1 MDHEN and CDR2 SYDVKM. The CDR3 nucleotides are TGTGCCAGCAGCTACAGGGTGGCAGGGGGCTACACCTTC. Its protein is CASSYRVAGGYTF.

This clonotype was observed at least ten times. The chain joins TRBV12-3 or TRBV12-4 to TRBJ1-2; 11 nucleotides line up with TRBD1. The CDR3 has 14 amino acids. J lost 8 bases, V lost 8 bases, and 10 bases had no gene match. The CDR3 coding sequence is TGTGCCAGCCTCCTGGACAGGGGGCTAGGGGGCTACACCTTC. Amino acid sequence: CASLLDRGLGGYTF.

This clonotype was seen repeatedly, ten times or more. One end of the junction fails to match germline, which may point to a read error. The chain has TRBV7-2 and TRBJ2-7; D is unclear. The CDR3 covers 14 residues. Per germline, CDR1 SGHTA and CDR2 FQGNSA. The CDR3 here is CANSPRSAAYEQYF. DNA of the CDR3: TGTGCCAACAGCCCCAGGTCCGCGGCCTACGAGCAGTACTTC.

Comment on this clonotype: A read error may produce the germline difference seen at one junction end. This chain joins TRBV7-7 and TRBJ2-3, with 7 positions matching TRBD1. This CDR3 region has 14 residues. CDR1 and CDR2 from the germline V gene are SSHAT and FNYEAQ (reference sequence). CDR3 sequence: CASSPKGAGDTQYF. In nucleotides, the CDR3 is TGTGCTAGCAGCCCCAAGGGGGCTGGGGATACGCAGTATTTT. The full variable domain, rest sourced from reference TRBV7-7 and TRBJ2-3, is GAGVSQSPRYKVTKRGQDVTLRCDPISSHATLYWYQQALGQGPEFLTYFNYEAQPDKSGLPSDRFSAERPEGSISTLTIQRTEQRDSAMYRCASSPKGAGDTQYFGPGTRLTVL.

This clonotype was counted ten times or more. V and J are TRBV24-1 and TRBJ2-1; D is undetermined. Germline CDR1 and CDR2: KGHDR and SFDVKD. This CDR3 has 13 amino acids. Trimming left V 4 bases short and J 5 bases short, with 8 bases between. CDR3 sequence reads: CATSDSHHNEQFF. The DNA for the CDR3 is TGTGCCACCAGTGACTCACACCACAATGAGCAGTTCTTC.

This clonotype was counted ten times or more. The chain links TRBV7-2 to TRBJ2-5; no clear D. This CDR3 is 14 amino acids long. V lost 0 bases to trimming and J lost 2 bases, with 7 bases between them. Germline V lookup: CDR1 SGHTA, CDR2 FQGNSA. In nucleotides, the CDR3 is TGTGCCAGCAGCTTAGCGGGGAAGCAAGAGACCCAGTACTTC. Protein sequence: CASSLAGKQETQYF.

This clonotype has a count of ten or more. The V gene is TRBV20-1, the J gene TRBJ2-7; a weak D match, TRBD2 (5 bases). Germline V CDR1 and CDR2: DFQATT, SNEGSKA (reference sequence). The CDR3 length is 14 residues. V lost 4 bases to trimming and J lost 1 base, with 14 bases between them. DNA for the CDR3: TGCAGTGCTATCTCCGGGATCGAATCCTACGAGCAGTACTTC. This codes for CSAISGIESYEQYF.

This clonotype has a count of ten or more. The rearrangement joins TRBV6-1 to TRBJ2-3, with D unresolved. This CDR3 has 15 residues. Looked up from germline, CDR1 is MNHNS and CDR2 is SASEGT. V shed 7 bases and J shed 1 base, with 15 bases lying between them. CDR3 bases: TGTGCCAGCACTTGGTCGGCACATGGCACAGATACGCAGTATTTT. It codes for CASTWSAHGTDTQYF.

V and J are TRBV30 and TRBJ2-2; TRBD2 might be the D (6 bases). The CDR3 covers 12 residues. The germline V gene encodes CDR1 GTSNPN and CDR2 SVGIG (reference sequence). The V and J ends lost 3 bases and 7 bases respectively, with 9 bases between them. For the CDR3, the DNA is TGTGCCTGGAGGCAGGGAGGCGGGGAGCTGTTTTTT. Translation: CAWRQGGGELFF.

The rearrangement joins TRBV5-1 to TRBJ2-1; D is undetermined. Trimming took off 0 bases at V and 0 bases at J, with 10 bases between the two ends. The CDR3 runs 16 residues. CDR1 is SGHRS and CDR2 is YFSETQ in the germline V gene. CDR3 in amino acids: CASSLATASSYNEQFF. CDR3 DNA sequence: TGCGCCAGCAGCTTGGCAACAGCTAGCTCCTACAATGAGCAGTTCTTC. Variable domain in full (rest from reference TRBV5-1 and TRBJ2-1): KAGVTQTPRYLIKTRGQQVTLSCSPISGHRSVSWYQQTPGQGLQFLFEYFSETQRNKGNFPGRFSGRQFSNSRSEMNVSTLELGDSALYLCASSLATASSYNEQFFGPGTRLTVL.

This clonotype was observed at least ten times. CDR3: CASSLGLAEYNEQFF. The CDR3 DNA follows: TGTGCCAGCAGCCTGGGACTAGCGGAGTACAATGAGCAGTTCTTC. The gene calls are TRBV6-5 and TRBJ2-1; 11 nucleotides match TRBD2. This CDR3 has 15 residues. Germline CDR1 MNHEY, CDR2 SVGAGI. V shed 6 bases and J 4 bases; nucleotides not matched to a gene: 5.

This clonotype was seen at least ten times. This chain joins TRBV6-2 or TRBV6-3 and TRBJ2-5; D is uncertain. Germline V gene data show CDR1 as MNHEY and CDR2 as SVGEGT. The CDR3 runs 13 residues. V lost 8 bases and J lost 5, with 15 bases in between. CDR3 sequence reads: CASSTLGMETQYF. The CDR3 region has the DNA TGTGCCAGCTCCACCCTTGGCATGGAGACCCAGTACTTC.

This clonotype was seen at least ten times. The chain links TRBV7-2 to TRBJ2-2, with 7 bases fitting TRBD2. Trimming cost V 7 bases and J 4 bases; bases outside gene matches: 9. Germline CDR1 is SGHTA and CDR2 is FQGNSA. The CDR3 consists of 15 residues. The CDR3 reads CASTQRWEGTGELFF. In nucleotides, the CDR3 is TGTGCCAGCACCCAGAGGTGGGAGGGCACCGGGGAGCTGTTTTTT.

This clonotype came up many times. The chain links TRBV12-3 or TRBV12-4 to TRBJ2-4, with D perhaps TRBD2 (5 bases). Trimming cost V 1 base and J 7 bases, with 11 bases left between them. The CDR3 spans 14 residues. DNA of the CDR3: TGTGCCAGCAGTTTAGGTCCTACGGGGAACATTCAGTACTTC. This sequence encodes CASSLGPTGNIQYF.

This clonotype was recorded at least ten times. The chain joins TRBV7-8 to TRBJ1-4; D perhaps matches TRBD1 (6 bases). Trimming removed 6 bases from V and 4 bases from J, with 12 bases in between. The V gene's germline CDR1 is SGHVS and CDR2 FQNEAQ. CDR3 length: 14 amino acids. Here the CDR3 reads CASSWTENNEKLFF. The CDR3 DNA is TGTGCCAGCAGTTGGACAGAAAATAATGAAAAACTGTTTTTT.

This clonotype was seen repeatedly, ten times or more. The rearrangement uses TRBV5-1 and TRBJ1-5; unclear D gene. The CDR3 consists of 15 residues. CDR1 and CDR2 (germline): SGHRS, YFSETQ. V dropped 5 bases and J dropped 2 bases, with 14 bases sitting between them. This CDR3 reads CASRPIAGGNQPQHF. As DNA, the CDR3 is TGCGCCAGCAGACCTATAGCGGGTGGCAATCAGCCCCAGCATTTT.

This clonotype has a count of ten or more. The rearrangement links TRBV11-2 to TRBJ1-5; TRBD1 is a possible D gene (5 bases). V lost 2 bases to trimming and J lost 1 base, with 6 bases between them. There are 14 residues in the CDR3. Germline CDR1 reads SGHAT; CDR2 reads FQNNGV. The CDR3 nucleotides read TGTGCCAGCAGCTTACGGGGCAGCAATCAGCCCCAGCATTTT. Residues: CASSLRGSNQPQHF.

This clonotype has at least ten counts. This chain uses TRBV5-1 with TRBJ2-5; 9 nucleotides align to TRBD2. V shed 4 bases and J 7 bases; nucleotides not matched to a gene: 11. Germline CDR1 reads SGHRS; CDR2 reads YFSETQ. CDR3 length equals 15 residues. The CDR3 loop is CASSPTGTSPGTQYF. CDR3 coding DNA: TGCGCCAGCAGCCCAACGGGGACTAGCCCGGGGACCCAGTACTTC. The whole variable domain, remainder taken from reference TRBV5-1 and TRBJ2-5, is KAGVTQTPRYLIKTRGQQVTLSCSPISGHRSVSWYQQTPGQGLQFLFEYFSETQRNKGNFPGRFSGRQFSNSRSEMNVSTLELGDSALYLCASSPTGTSPGTQYFGPGTRLLVL.

This clonotype showed up many times. The chain has TRBV7-3 and TRBJ2-7, with D possibly TRBD2 on 5 matching bases. CDR1 is SGHTA, CDR2 FQGTGA, per germline. The CDR3 is 10 residues long. Between the trimmed V and J ends, which lost 10 bases and 6 bases, there was a span of 10 bases. The CDR3 is CATTRGEQYF. CDR3 DNA sequence: TGTGCCACAACTCGGGGCGAGCAGTACTTC.

This clonotype was counted many times. The rearrangement links TRBV7-8 to TRBJ2-7; maybe TRBD2 (5 bases). CDR1 is SGHVS and CDR2 is FQNEAQ in the germline V gene. V was cut by 5 bases and J by 2 bases, with 13 bases left in between. The CDR3 has 14 amino acids. Written as DNA, the CDR3 is TGTGCCAGCAGCCAACGGGGTTTTACCTACGAGCAGTACTTC. Translation gives CASSQRGFTYEQYF.

This clonotype was detected many times. CDR3 sequence (DNA): TGTGCCAGCAGCCAAGGGTCCAAAGTGGCCCTCCACTTT. Translating gives CASSQGSKVALHF. V is TRBV3-1 and J is TRBJ1-6; no clear D. Germline V lookup: CDR1 LGHDT, CDR2 YNNKEL (reference sequence). Trimming took 1 base from V and 14 from J, leaving 12 bases between them. CDR3 length equals 13 residues. The entire variable domain, with the rest obtained from reference TRBV3-1 and TRBJ1-6, is as follows: DTAVSQTPKYLVTQMGNDKSIKCEQNLGHDTMYWYKQDSKKFLKIMFSYNNKELIINETVPNRFSPKSPDKAHLNLHINSLELGDSAVYFCASSQGSKVALHFGNGTRLTVT.

Points on this clonotype: The junction does not match germline at one end; this may be a read error. V gene TRBV12-3 or TRBV12-4 combines with J gene TRBJ2-3, with D unclear. The CDR3 is 15 residues long. CDR3: CVSSPPRGVADTQYF. In nucleotides, the CDR3 is TGTGTCAGCAGTCCACCCCGCGGCGTGGCGGATACGCAGTATTTT.

This clonotype was counted at least ten times. This chain links TRBV11-1 with TRBJ2-5; a possible D gene is TRBD1 (6 bases). Germline V CDR1 and CDR2: SGHAT, FQDESV (reference sequence). This CDR3 contains 13 residues. Trimming removed 5 bases from V and 3 bases from J, with 10 bases in between. The CDR3, as DNA: TGTGCCAGCAGCCGAGGACAGAAAGAGACCCAGTACTTC. Translated: CASSRGQKETQYF.

The table lists this clonotype with many counts. This chain uses TRBV6-1 with TRBJ1-2; 8 positions match TRBD1. Germline lookup yields CDR1 MNHNS and CDR2 SASEGT. The V segment lost 7 bases and the J segment 2 bases; nucleotides outside the gene matches: 9. CDR3 size: 15 residues. The CDR3 loop reads CASTTTGEENYGYTF. The CDR3 nucleotides read TGTGCCAGCACCACGACAGGGGAGGAGAACTATGGCTACACCTTC.

This clonotype came up many times. The rearrangement links TRBV2 to TRBJ1-1; 10 positions match TRBD1. Per the germline V gene, CDR1 is SNHLY and CDR2 is FYNNEI. V was pared by 6 bases and J by 1 base, with 8 bases of the junction left unmatched. There are 16 residues in the CDR3. DNA for the CDR3: TGTGCCAGCAGCCCGGGGGACAGGGGAAGGAACACTGAAGCTTTCTTT. This translates into CASSPGDRGRNTEAFF.

The sample holds many counts of this clonotype. The chain recombines TRBV5-1 with TRBJ2-1; no reliable D call. The CDR3 runs to 17 residues. Trimming pared 4 bases from V and 0 bases from J, leaving 17 bases between. Germline CDR1 SGHRS, CDR2 YFSETQ. CDR3 region: CASSPPPPLPSYNEQFF. In DNA, the CDR3 is TGCGCCAGCAGCCCTCCCCCACCTTTACCCTCCTACAATGAGCAGTTCTTC.

This clonotype occurred many times. V usage is TRBV7-3 and J usage is TRBJ2-3; D is uncertain. V lost 5 bases, J lost 4 bases, and 10 bases lay in between. This CDR3 comprises 13 residues. Germline V gene lookup returns CDR1 SGHTA and CDR2 FQGTGA. The CDR3 bases are TGTGCCAGCAGCACCCAACGGGCAGATACGCAGTATTTT. Protein: CASSTQRADTQYF.

The genes are TRBV5-1 and TRBJ1-1; 10 positions agree with TRBD1. The CDR3 has 17 residues. J was trimmed by 4 bases and V by 0 bases; bases with no gene match: 9. CDR1 SGHRS and CDR2 YFSETQ come from the germline V gene. This CDR3 reads CASSLDGTGDIGTEAFF. CDR3 DNA: TGCGCCAGCAGCTTGGACGGGACAGGGGATATTGGCACTGAAGCTTTCTTT.

Many counts were recorded for this clonotype. The V call is TRBV28, the J call TRBJ2-2; possibly TRBD2 for D (7 bases). This CDR3 has 15 amino acids. V was trimmed by 4 bases and J by 4 bases, leaving 13 bases between them. Germline values: CDR1 MDHEN, CDR2 SYDVKM. The CDR3 region is CASSSGGRVTGELFF. DNA for the CDR3: TGTGCCAGCAGTTCCGGGGGGCGAGTCACCGGGGAGCTGTTTTTT.